The rows below give T cell receptor beta chains drawn from one sample of a study of CD8 T cells in ankylosing spondylitis. MiXCR, applied by TCRdb to the 5' RACE reads, yields one record per CDR3 protein. The table lists more than 400,000 distinct CDR3 sequences, 5.3% of them singletons. Material: blood, either unsorted or a sorted T cell fraction (not recorded which). The receptor source for this set is a male donor with ankylosing spondylitis. The conserved cysteine and the conserved F or W are not part of the CDR3 here.

len	v_gene	j_gene	CDR3aa
14	TRBV7-2	TRBJ2-7	ASSLTSTTSGDEQY
13	TRBV21-1	TRBJ1-5	ASNDSIDSNQPQH
15	TRBV10-3	TRBJ2-5	AISDLNAGTGSETQY
13	TRBV5-1	TRBJ1-5	ASSLAGRLNQPQH
10	TRBV29-1	TRBJ1-1	SVHDPPGIAF
10	TRBV27	TRBJ2-7	ASGTNSYEQY
13	TRBV7-2	TRBJ2-1	ASSSGGRPRNEQF
10	TRBV29-1	TRBJ2-1	SVVDSYNEQF
12	TRBV12-3/TRBV12-4	TRBJ2-1	ASSLWGGDNEQF
11	TRBV10-3	TRBJ2-7	AISRERTYEQY
15	TRBV15	TRBJ2-6	ATSRDPFRTGANVLT
12	TRBV3-1	TRBJ1-2	ASSQDWGDYGYT
14	TRBV29-1	TRBJ2-2	SVSGLPPRFTGELF
10	TRBV13	TRBJ2-7	ASSRHSYEQY
12	TRBV6-2/TRBV6-3	TRBJ2-7	ASSLTPEYYEQY
14	TRBV27	TRBJ1-2	ASSAGYGGFTYGYT
12	TRBV3-1	TRBJ2-7	ASSPHGVSYEQY
13	TRBV11-2	TRBJ2-3	ASSAGWGLTDTQY
11	TRBV7-6	TRBJ2-5	ASALREGETQY
12	TRBV18	TRBJ1-2	ASSPRKGIYGYT
14	TRBV7-3	TRBJ2-3	ASSLLRGGSTDTQY
11	TRBV7-9	TRBJ1-5	ASSLEAVSAQH
14	TRBV9	TRBJ1-1	ASSATTGHRNTEAF
14	TRBV12-3/TRBV12-4	TRBJ1-2	ASSPWGETGDYGYT
12	TRBV28	TRBJ2-5	ASSPTGLEETQY
13	TRBV29-1	TRBJ2-5	SVVTGTGGEETQY
11	TRBV29-1	TRBJ2-7	SVEATAPGEQY
16	TRBV18	TRBJ2-1	ASSHTSTGTGRYNEQF
11	TRBV28	TRBJ2-7	ASRRAGTLEQY
13	TRBV24-1	TRBJ2-2	ATSVSGGTTGELF
11	TRBV7-2	TRBJ1-2	ASSSGRRYGYT
12	TRBV4-2	TRBJ2-2	ASGPRGHSWVLF
10	TRBV20-1	TRBJ1-4	SATLDEEKLF
11	TRBV4-3	TRBJ2-7	ASSVRGQSEQY
13	TRBV28	TRBJ2-7	ASSLAGTSGYEQY
10	TRBV10-1	TRBJ2-7	ASSVDDYEQY
11	TRBV9	TRBJ1-1	ASRKPGNTEAF
12	TRBV29-1	TRBJ2-3	SVARDRVADTQY
11	TRBV20-1	TRBJ1-2	SARDFAGDGYT
12	TRBV20-1	TRBJ1-1	SARNGRGNTEAF
15	TRBV30	TRBJ2-2	AWSGTSGESNTGELF
13	TRBV5-1	TRBJ1-6	ASTRTGSTNSPLH
13	TRBV4-1	TRBJ2-1	ASSQDRGAYNEQF
14	TRBV29-1	TRBJ1-1	SVAGLTGIMNTEAF
14	TRBV20-1	TRBJ2-2	SARGPGRGGTGELF
12	TRBV6-2/TRBV6-3	TRBJ2-2	ASSYQKNTGELF
13	TRBV28	TRBJ1-6	ASSEVTDYNSPLH
10	TRBV20-1	TRBJ1-2	SAPGNFDGYT